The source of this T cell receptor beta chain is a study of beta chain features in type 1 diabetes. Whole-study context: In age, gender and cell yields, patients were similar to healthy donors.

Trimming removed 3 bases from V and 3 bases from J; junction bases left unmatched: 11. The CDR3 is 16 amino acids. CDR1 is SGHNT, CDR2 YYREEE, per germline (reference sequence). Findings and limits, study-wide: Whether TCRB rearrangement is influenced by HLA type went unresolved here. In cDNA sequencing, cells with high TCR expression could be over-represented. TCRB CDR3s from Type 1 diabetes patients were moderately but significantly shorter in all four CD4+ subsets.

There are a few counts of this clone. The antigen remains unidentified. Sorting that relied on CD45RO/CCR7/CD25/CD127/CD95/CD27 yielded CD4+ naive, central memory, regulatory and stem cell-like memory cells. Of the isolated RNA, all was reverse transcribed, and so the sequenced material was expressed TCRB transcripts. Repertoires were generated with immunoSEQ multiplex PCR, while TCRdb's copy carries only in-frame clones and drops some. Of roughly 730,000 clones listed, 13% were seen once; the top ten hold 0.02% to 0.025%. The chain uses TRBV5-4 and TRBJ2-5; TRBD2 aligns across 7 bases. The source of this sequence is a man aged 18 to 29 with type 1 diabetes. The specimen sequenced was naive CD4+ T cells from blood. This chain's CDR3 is CASSYPLRGGEETQYF. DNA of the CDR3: TGTGCCAGCAGCTACCCGCTACGCGGGGGTGAAGAGACCCAGTACTTC.